These T cell receptor beta chains were read from a single sample in a study of cytomegalovirus exposure and HLA in healthy donors. Clones were read by immunoSEQ multiplex PCR, and TCRdb kept only the in-frame ones, dropping some. The sample records about 160,000 clones, around 80% being singletons. What was sequenced was PBMCs. The source of these receptors is a young man in good health and CMV-seronegative. Both conserved end residues are part of each CDR3. Each record gives: CDR3 protein, CDR3 DNA, V gene, D gene, J gene, clone size. The D gene is left open where the match is weak. Only some rows state a clone size, as once, few, many or a class for expanded clones.

CASSPRDRVSGNGYTF,TGTGCCAGCTCACCTAGGGACAGGGTGAGCGGAAATGGCTACACCTTC,TRBV18,TRBD1,TRBJ1-2,.
CASSLAQDGGGYTF,TGTGCCAGCAGCTTAGCGCAGGACGGGGGTGGCTACACCTTC,TRBV7-9,.,TRBJ1-2,.
CASSRSNQPQHF,TGTGCCAGCAGCCGGAGCAATCAGCCCCAGCATTTT,TRBV7-8,.,TRBJ1-5,.
CSASPGQFYEQYF,TGCAGCGCGTCTCCGGGACAGTTTTACGAGCAGTACTTC,TRBV29-1,TRBD1,TRBJ2-7,.
CASSLSLLDTQYF,TGTGCCAGCAGTTTATCCCTCCTGGATACGCAGTATTTT,TRBV2,.,TRBJ2-3,.
CATRFIAGPYNEQFF,TGTGCCACCCGTTTTATAGCGGGACCTTACAATGAGCAGTTCTTC,TRBV6-1,TRBD2,TRBJ2-1,.
CASRGTGGSINEQFF,TGTGCCAGCAGAGGGACAGGGGGTTCTATCAATGAGCAGTTCTTC,TRBV2,TRBD1,TRBJ2-1,.
CASIRDSQETQYF,TGTGCCAGCATCCGGGACAGTCAAGAGACCCAGTACTTC,TRBV5-6,TRBD1,TRBJ2-5,few
CASSPSGQGRPDTQYF,TGTGCCAGCAGCCCCTCGGGACAGGGCCGTCCAGATACGCAGTATTTT,TRBV7-6,TRBD1,TRBJ2-3,.
CASSFGEWLDTIYF,TGTGCCAGCAGCTTCGGGGAATGGTTGGACACCATATATTTT,TRBV7-8,.,TRBJ1-3,.
CASRERENTEAFF,TGTGCCAGCAGGGAACGGGAGAACACTGAAGCTTTCTTT,TRBV7-9,.,TRBJ1-1,.
CSVSTGVYQPQHF,TGCAGCGTGTCAACAGGGGTTTATCAGCCCCAGCATTTT,TRBV29-1,TRBD1,TRBJ1-5,.
CAISEPGLVGSYEQYF,TGTGCCATCAGTGAGCCGGGACTAGTTGGCTCCTACGAGCAGTACTTC,TRBV10-3,TRBD2,TRBJ2-7,.
CASIFGGFSNQPQHF,TGTGCCAGCATCTTCGGGGGATTTAGCAATCAGCCCCAGCATTTT,TRBV28,.,TRBJ1-5,.
CASSLLNGSESSTDTQYF,TGTGCCAGCAGCTTGCTTAACGGCAGCGAGTCTAGCACAGATACGCAGTATTTT,TRBV12-1,.,TRBJ2-3,.
CASSFTTNHGTQYF,TGTGCCAGCAGCTTTACTACTAATCACGGGACCCAGTACTTC,TRBV7-9,.,TRBJ2-5,.
CASSLSVSTEAFF,TGTGCCAGCAGTTTATCCGTGAGCACTGAAGCTTTCTTT,TRBV28,.,TRBJ1-1,.
CASSILDRGGEKLFF,TGTGCCAGTAGTATCCTAGACAGGGGAGGTGAAAAACTGTTTTTT,TRBV19,TRBD1,TRBJ1-4,.
CASSTLGEDTQYF,TGTGCCAGCAGTACCCTAGGGGAAGATACGCAGTATTTT,TRBV2,.,TRBJ2-3,.
CASSLEGFNQPQHF,TGCGCCAGCAGCTTGGAGGGGTTCAATCAGCCCCAGCATTTT,TRBV5-1,.,TRBJ1-5,.
CASSLEGQASYEQYF,TGTGCCAGCAGCTTAGAGGGGCAAGCTTCCTACGAGCAGTACTTC,TRBV11-2,.,TRBJ2-7,.
CASRDRAVTF,TGTGCCAGCAGGGACAGGGCGGTCACCTTC,TRBV28,TRBD1,TRBJ1-2,.
CASSKVRGNTEAFF,TGTGCCAGCAGTAAGGTCCGAGGGAACACTGAAGCTTTCTTT,TRBV28,.,TRBJ1-1,.
CAISGVNREKLFF,TGTGCCATCTCGGGGGTCAACCGGGAAAAACTGTTTTTT,TRBV10-3,.,TRBJ1-4,.
CASSFSVTQGASGGYTF,TGTGCCAGCAGCTTTTCGGTTACACAGGGGGCCAGCGGAGGCTACACCTTC,TRBV7-8,TRBD1,TRBJ1-2,.
CASSLEVTGVQPQHF,TGTGCCAGCAGCTTAGAGGTGACAGGGGTTCAGCCCCAGCATTTT,TRBV7-2,TRBD1,TRBJ1-5,.
CASTPSDGTYEQYF,TGTGCCAGCACCCCTTCGGACGGGACCTACGAGCAGTACTTC,TRBV28,.,TRBJ2-7,.
CASSPPRLGVSPLHF,TGTGCCAGCAGCCCTCCTCGTCTGGGAGTATCACCCCTCCACTTT,TRBV7-9,.,TRBJ1-6,.
CASSYPGSYEQYF,TGTGCCAGCAGTTACCCGGGGTCCTACGAGCAGTACTTC,TRBV6-5,.,TRBJ2-7,.
CSVGGLTGDEQYF,TGCAGCGTTGGGGGGCTAACCGGGGACGAGCAGTACTTC,TRBV29-1,.,TRBJ2-7,.
CASSYAGTGGAELFF,TGTGCCAGCAGTTACGCCGGGACAGGGGGCGCGGAACTGTTTTTT,TRBV6-5,TRBD1,TRBJ1-4,.
CASSSPDREPYNEQFF,TGTGCCAGCAGTTCCCCGGACAGGGAACCCTACAATGAGCAGTTCTTC,TRBV6-6,TRBD1,TRBJ2-1,.
CATSLDRLDGNTIYF,TGTGCCACCAGCCTCGACAGGCTTGATGGAAACACCATATATTTT,TRBV15,.,TRBJ1-3,.
CASSMGRASNQPQHF,TGTGCCAGTAGTATGGGCAGGGCAAGCAATCAGCCCCAGCATTTT,TRBV19,.,TRBJ1-5,.
CSVELRGLVKETQYF,TGCAGCGTTGAACTAAGAGGTCTAGTCAAAGAGACCCAGTACTTC,TRBV29-1,.,TRBJ2-5,.
CASSRPQDIQYF,TGCGCCAGCAGCCGCCCCCAGGACATTCAGTACTTC,TRBV4-1,.,TRBJ2-4,.
CASSPESGGAKDTQYF,TGTGCCAGCAGTCCTGAATCGGGGGGGGCAAAAGATACGCAGTATTTT,TRBV25-1,TRBD2,TRBJ2-3,.
CASETSPGGYYGYTF,TGTGCCAGCGAGACATCCCCAGGGGGCTACTATGGCTACACCTTC,TRBV6-6,TRBD1,TRBJ1-2,.
CASRTTTDSPYEQYF,TGTGCCAGCAGGACCACGACAGACTCTCCCTACGAGCAGTACTTC,TRBV6-5,.,TRBJ2-7,.
CASSSFLRGTEAFF,TGTGCCAGCAGTTCTTTCCTCCGCGGAACTGAAGCTTTCTTT,TRBV27,.,TRBJ1-1,.
CSAQSRVGYTF,TGCAGCGCCCAATCACGCGTGGGCTACACCTTC,TRBV29-1,.,TRBJ1-2,.
CASSYRGQGGPGYTF,TGTGCCAGCAGCTACCGGGGACAGGGAGGACCTGGCTACACCTTC,TRBV5-6,TRBD1,TRBJ1-2,.
CASSEARARQRDEQFF,TGTGCCAGCAGTGAAGCGCGGGCGCGCCAACGGGATGAGCAGTTCTTC,TRBV6-1,.,TRBJ2-1,.
CSVVKGGYEQYF,TGCAGCGTTGTAAAAGGGGGCTACGAGCAGTACTTC,TRBV29-1,.,TRBJ2-7,once
CASSYGDSGNTIYF,TGTGCCAGCAGTTACGGGGACTCCGGGAACACCATATATTTT,TRBV6-5,.,TRBJ1-3,.